The 15 T cell receptor beta chains below were found in one sample sequenced in a study of CD8+CD57+ T cells in acquired aplastic anemia. The use of genomic DNA as template underpinned the TCR beta VDJ and CDR3 profiling. Via MiXCR, TCRdb re-called the reads, giving one row per CDR3 protein. The sample holds 150,000 to 200,000 distinct CDR3 sequences, 50% to 75% seen once. The specimen was sorted CD4+, CD8+, or CD8+CD57+ T cells (not recorded which) from PBMCs. All receptors come from a human donor in good health.

There are many counts of this clonotype. The genes are TRBV11-1 and TRBJ1-1, with D unresolved. Germline V lookup: CDR1 SGHAT, CDR2 FQDESV (reference sequence). The ends were cut back, 3 bases at V and 1 base at J, with 6 bases in the middle. This CDR3 contains 13 residues. The CDR3, as DNA: TGTGCCAGCAGCTTGGCAGAGAACACTGAAGCTTTCTTT. This sequence encodes CASSLAENTEAFF.

The gene calls are TRBV27 and TRBJ1-3; TRBD1 agrees at 8 bases. The germline CDR1 and CDR2 sequences are MNHEY and SMNVEV (reference sequence). Trimming took 5 bases from V and 4 from J; bases not matched to a gene: 4. The CDR3 has 14 amino acids. The CDR3 nucleotides read TGTGCCAGCAGTGCGACAGGGGAGGGAAACACCATATATTTT. Protein: CASSATGEGNTIYF.

CDR3: CATSSSQWQPQHF. Here the CDR3 DNA reads TGTGCCACCAGCAGCTCACAGTGGCAGCCCCAGCATTTT. The chain couples TRBV15 to TRBJ1-5; no reliable D call. V was pared by 3 bases and J by 7 bases, with 10 bases between. This CDR3 spans 13 amino acids. Germline V lookup: CDR1 LNHNV, CDR2 YYDKDF (reference sequence). Combining the CDR3 with reference TRBV15 and TRBJ1-5 gives the whole variable domain DAMVIQNPRYQVTQFGKPVTLSCSQTLNHNVMYWYQQKSSQAPKLLFHYYDKDFNNEADTPDNFQSRRPNTSFCFLDIRSPGLGDTAMYLCATSSSQWQPQHFGDGTRLSIL.

Concerning this clonotype: The junction departs from germline at one end; a sequencing error may be responsible. This chain connects TRBV13 to TRBJ2-1; D remains ambiguous. The CDR3 sequence is 11 residues long. The germline V gene encodes CDR1 PRHDT and CDR2 FYEKMQ (reference sequence). The CDR3, as DNA: TGCGCCAGCAGCTTGGCGTATGAGCAGTTCTTC. This sequence encodes CASSLAYEQFF.

This clonotype was seen only a few times. With a much larger clone just one base away, this may be a read error. V gene TRBV19 combines with J gene TRBJ2-7, with TRBD2 matching over 10 bases. The germline V gene encodes CDR1 LNHDA and CDR2 SQIVND (reference sequence). Trimming cost V 3 bases and J 7 bases; bases outside gene matches: 12. The CDR3 length is 16 residues. Here the CDR3 reads CASSILGAGGGNEQYF. The CDR3 DNA reads as TGTGCCAGTAGTATTTTGGGAGCGGGAGGGGGTAATGAGCAGTACTTC.

The V gene is TRBV6-5, the J gene TRBJ1-3; 8 bases agree with TRBD1. This CDR3 region has 15 residues. V lost 6 bases and J lost 4; bases outside the gene matches: 8. Per germline, CDR1 MNHEY and CDR2 SVGAGI. The CDR3 nucleotides are TGTGCCAGCAGAAAGGACAGGGCAAGGGGAAACACCATATATTTT. Amino acids: CASRKDRARGNTIYF.

The rearrangement links TRBV5-1 to TRBJ2-7; D possibly uses TRBD1 or TRBD2 (6 bases each). The CDR3 covers 12 residues. Trimming removed 4 bases at V and 5 bases at J, with 10 bases between. Germline V lookup: CDR1 SGHRS, CDR2 YFSETQ. CDR3 in DNA: TGCGCCAGCAGCACCGGGGGCCACGAGCAGTACTTC. Its protein product is CASSTGGHEQYF.

This clonotype came up once. The V and J genes are TRBV29-1 and TRBJ2-2, with no clear D. V gave up 7 bases and J gave up 3 bases, with 9 bases separating them. Looked up from germline, CDR1 is SQVTM and CDR2 is ANQGSEA. This CDR3 has 12 residues. CDR3 in amino acids: CSGGRDTGELFF. CDR3 DNA: TGCAGCGGGGGAAGGGACACCGGGGAGCTGTTTTTT.

The rearrangement joins TRBV29-1 to TRBJ2-7; possible D gene TRBD2, 7 bases. The CDR3 runs to 11 residues. The germline CDR1 and CDR2 sequences are SQVTM and ANQGSEA. CDR3 DNA: TGCGGGGGGGCGACGGGGGGCGAGCAGTACTTC. Protein sequence: CGGATGGEQYF.

CDR3 nucleotides: TGCAGCGCGGCCGGGAACTACGAGCAGTACTTC. This sequence encodes CSAAGNYEQYF. V and J are TRBV29-1 and TRBJ2-7; D may be TRBD2 (5 bases). Trimming stripped 7 bases from V and 3 bases from J, with 10 bases between. The V gene's germline CDR1 is SQVTM and CDR2 ANQGSEA. This CDR3 spans 11 amino acids.

This clonotype was recorded at least ten times. This may arise from a read error, as a much more abundant clone is one base away. The V gene is TRBV7-9, the J gene TRBJ1-6, with D possibly matching TRBD1 (5 bases). The CDR3 loop spans 14 amino acids. Germline CDR1 reads SEHNR; CDR2 reads FQNEAQ (reference sequence). V was pared by 5 bases and J by 10 bases, with 15 bases between. This CDR3 reads CASSATGFGSPLHF. CDR3 DNA: TGTGCCAGCAGCGCTACAGGTTTCGGCTCACCCCTCCACTTT.

The rearrangement links TRBV5-1 to TRBJ2-1; D call uncertain. Trimming removed 2 bases from V and 7 bases from J, with 7 bases in between. The germline V gene has CDR1 SGHRS and CDR2 YFSETQ. The CDR3 has 12 amino acids. The chain's CDR3 is CASSFQLNEQFF. The CDR3 DNA sequence: TGCGCCAGCAGCTTTCAACTGAATGAGCAGTTCTTC.

The CDR3 sequence is CAISLTGTDTQYF. CDR3 sequence (DNA): TGTGCCATCAGCCTAACAGGGACAGATACGCAGTATTTT. This chain links TRBV10-3 with TRBJ2-3; D perhaps matches TRBD1 (6 bases). Germline lookup yields CDR1 ENHRY and CDR2 SYGVKD. V lost 6 bases and J 3 bases, leaving 10 bases between the germline ends. This CDR3 is built from 13 residues.

This chain links TRBV5-1 with TRBJ1-2; D gene unclear. V was shortened by 6 bases and J by 4 bases, with 13 bases between the two germline ends. Germline CDR1 reads SGHRS; CDR2 reads YFSETQ. The CDR3 has 13 amino acids. The CDR3 protein is CASTTTPFYGYTF. The CDR3, as DNA: TGCGCCAGCACCACCACACCTTTCTATGGCTACACCTTC.

With respect to this clonotype: The germline gene is not matched at one end of the junction; a read error may be the cause. The chain joins TRBV5-8 to TRBJ2-7; D gene ambiguous. This CDR3 contains 10 residues. In germline, CDR1 is SGHTS, CDR2 YDEGEE. The chain's CDR3 is CASTWTRVHF. As DNA, the CDR3 is TGTGCCAGCACCTGGACCCGGGTCCACTTC.